The entry that follows covers one T cell receptor beta chain sequence. Its matching antigen is unknown. The read ends 3 residues before the CDR3 terminus; that terminus is restored from the germline J gene. This entry comes from a study of T cells in women clearing cervical HPV infection. For the study at large: HLA type stays a possible confounder, typing being limited. Findings and limits, study-wide: T-cell numbers per sample were unknown and may explain richness differences. Repertoire richness, not evenness, was significantly elevated in CIN3+ cases versus controls.

The germline gives CDR1 WSHSY, CDR2 SAAADI. Trimming removed 7 bases from V and 2 bases from J; junction bases left unmatched: 4. This CDR3 contains 14 residues. TCRdb's table, derived via immunoSEQ multiplex PCR, lists solely in-frame clones and lacks some. In all, the sample yields roughly 15,000 clones. Sequenced input: blood buffy coat. The source is a woman aged 18 to 75 with a cervical HPV16 infection that either progressed to CIN3+ or cleared (not recorded which). This chain connects TRBV10-2 to TRBJ2-7; 11 nucleotides line up with TRBD2. The DNA read from the CDR3 is TGCGCCAGCAACCTAGCGGGGGGAACCTACGAG. The encoded protein is CASNLAGGTYE. The CDR3 as a whole reads CASNLAGGTYEQYF.